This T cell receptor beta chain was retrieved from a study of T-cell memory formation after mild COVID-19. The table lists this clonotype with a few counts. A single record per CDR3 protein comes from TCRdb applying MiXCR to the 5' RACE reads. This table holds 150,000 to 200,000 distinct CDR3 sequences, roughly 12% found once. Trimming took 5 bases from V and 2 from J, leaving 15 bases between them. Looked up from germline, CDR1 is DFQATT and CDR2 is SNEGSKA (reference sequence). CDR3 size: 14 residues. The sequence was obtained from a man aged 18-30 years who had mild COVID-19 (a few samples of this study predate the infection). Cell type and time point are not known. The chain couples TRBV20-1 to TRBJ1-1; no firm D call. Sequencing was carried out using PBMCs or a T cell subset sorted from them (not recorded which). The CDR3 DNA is TGCAGTGCTCCGATCCGGGAAGGAAACACTGAAGCTTTCTTT. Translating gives CSAPIREGNTEAFF.